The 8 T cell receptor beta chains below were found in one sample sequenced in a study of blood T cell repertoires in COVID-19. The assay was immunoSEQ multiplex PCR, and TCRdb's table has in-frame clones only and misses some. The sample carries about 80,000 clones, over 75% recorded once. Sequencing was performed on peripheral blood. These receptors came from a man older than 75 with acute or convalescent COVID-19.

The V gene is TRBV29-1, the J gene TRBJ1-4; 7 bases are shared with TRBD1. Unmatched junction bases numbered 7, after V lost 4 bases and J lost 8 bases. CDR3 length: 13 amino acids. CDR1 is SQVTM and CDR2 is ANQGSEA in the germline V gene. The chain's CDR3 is CSVGRQGGEKLFF. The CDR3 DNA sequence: TGCAGCGTTGGGAGACAGGGAGGAGAAAAACTGTTTTTT.

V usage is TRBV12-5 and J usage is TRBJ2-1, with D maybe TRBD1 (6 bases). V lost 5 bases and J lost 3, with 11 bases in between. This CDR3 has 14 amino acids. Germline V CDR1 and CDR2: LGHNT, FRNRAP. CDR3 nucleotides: TGTGCTAGTGGTCCGGACAGCTACTACAATGAGCAGTTCTTC. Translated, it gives CASGPDSYYNEQFF.

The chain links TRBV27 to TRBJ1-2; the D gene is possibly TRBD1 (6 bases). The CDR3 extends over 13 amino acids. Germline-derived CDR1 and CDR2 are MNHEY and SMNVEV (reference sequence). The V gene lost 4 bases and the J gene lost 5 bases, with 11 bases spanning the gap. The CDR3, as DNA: TGTGCCAGCAGTTCAGGACAGAGATATGGCTACACCTTC. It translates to CASSSGQRYGYTF.

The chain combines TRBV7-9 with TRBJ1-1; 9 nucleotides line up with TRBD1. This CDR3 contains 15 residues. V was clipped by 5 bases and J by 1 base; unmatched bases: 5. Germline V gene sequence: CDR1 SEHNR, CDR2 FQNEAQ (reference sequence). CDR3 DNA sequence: TGTGCCAGCAGCCCCGACAGGGGGGCGAACACTGAAGCTTTCTTT. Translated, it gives CASSPDRGANTEAFF.

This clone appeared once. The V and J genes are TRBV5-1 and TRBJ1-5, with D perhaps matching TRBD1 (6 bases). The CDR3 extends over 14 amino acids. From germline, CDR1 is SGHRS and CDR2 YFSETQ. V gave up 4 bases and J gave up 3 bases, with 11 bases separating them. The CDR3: CASSPDSPNQPQHF. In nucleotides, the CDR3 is TGCGCCAGCAGCCCGGACAGCCCCAATCAGCCCCAGCATTTT.

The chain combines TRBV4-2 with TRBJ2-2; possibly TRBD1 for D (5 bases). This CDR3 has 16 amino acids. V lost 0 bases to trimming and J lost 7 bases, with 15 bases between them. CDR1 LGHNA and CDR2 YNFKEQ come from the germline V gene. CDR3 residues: CASSQDVQGKFGELFF. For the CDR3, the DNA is TGTGCCAGCAGCCAAGATGTTCAGGGAAAGTTCGGGGAGCTGTTTTTT.

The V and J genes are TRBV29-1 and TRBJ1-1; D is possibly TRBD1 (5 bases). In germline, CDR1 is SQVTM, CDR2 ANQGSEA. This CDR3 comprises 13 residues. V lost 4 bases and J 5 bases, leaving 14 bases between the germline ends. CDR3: CSVGPSTGTEAFF. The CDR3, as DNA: TGCAGCGTTGGACCTTCTACAGGTACTGAAGCTTTCTTT.

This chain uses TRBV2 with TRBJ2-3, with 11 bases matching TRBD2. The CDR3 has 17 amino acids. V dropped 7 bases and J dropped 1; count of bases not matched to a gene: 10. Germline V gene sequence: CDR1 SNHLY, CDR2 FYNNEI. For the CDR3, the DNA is TGTGCCAGCAAGAGGGCTCTAGCGGGGGGCCGCACAGATACGCAGTATTTT. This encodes CASKRALAGGRTDTQYF.